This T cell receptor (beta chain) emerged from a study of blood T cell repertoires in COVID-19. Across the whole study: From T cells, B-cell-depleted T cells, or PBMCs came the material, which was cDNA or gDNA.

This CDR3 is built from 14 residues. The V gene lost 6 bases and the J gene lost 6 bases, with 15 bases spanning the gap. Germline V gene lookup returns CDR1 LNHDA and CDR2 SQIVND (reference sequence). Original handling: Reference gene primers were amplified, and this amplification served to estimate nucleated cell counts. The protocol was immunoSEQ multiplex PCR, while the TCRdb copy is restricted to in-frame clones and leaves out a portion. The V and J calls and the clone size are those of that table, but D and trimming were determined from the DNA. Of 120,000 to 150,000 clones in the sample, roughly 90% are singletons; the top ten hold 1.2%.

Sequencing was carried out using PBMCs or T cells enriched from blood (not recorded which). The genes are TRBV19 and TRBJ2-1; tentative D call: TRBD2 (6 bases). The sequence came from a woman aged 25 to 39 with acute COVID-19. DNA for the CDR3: TGTGCCAGTAGGTTAAGCCCGGGGGTCAATGAGCAGTTCTTC. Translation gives CASRLSPGVNEQFF.